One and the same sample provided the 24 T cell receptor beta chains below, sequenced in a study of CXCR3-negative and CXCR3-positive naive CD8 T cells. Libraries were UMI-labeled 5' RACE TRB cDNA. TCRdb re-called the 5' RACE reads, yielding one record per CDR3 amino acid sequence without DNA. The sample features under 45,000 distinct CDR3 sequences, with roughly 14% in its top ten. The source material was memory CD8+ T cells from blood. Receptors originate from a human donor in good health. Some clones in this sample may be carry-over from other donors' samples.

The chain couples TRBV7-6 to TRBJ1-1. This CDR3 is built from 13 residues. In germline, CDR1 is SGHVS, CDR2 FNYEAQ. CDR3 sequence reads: CASSPSGNTEAFF.

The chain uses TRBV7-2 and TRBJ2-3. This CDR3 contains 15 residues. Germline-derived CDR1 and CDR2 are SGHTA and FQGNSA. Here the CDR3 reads CASSLGAMVTDTQYF.

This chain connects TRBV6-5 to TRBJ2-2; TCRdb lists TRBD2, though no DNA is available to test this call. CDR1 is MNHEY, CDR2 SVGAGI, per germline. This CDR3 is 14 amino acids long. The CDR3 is CASTSGGLPGELFF.

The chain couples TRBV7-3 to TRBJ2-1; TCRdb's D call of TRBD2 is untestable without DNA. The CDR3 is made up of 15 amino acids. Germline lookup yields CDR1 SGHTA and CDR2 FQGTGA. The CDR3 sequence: CASSPSWQSYNEQFF.

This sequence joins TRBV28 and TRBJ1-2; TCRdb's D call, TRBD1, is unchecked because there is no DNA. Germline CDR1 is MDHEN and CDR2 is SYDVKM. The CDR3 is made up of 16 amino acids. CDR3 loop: CASSPLRQGLVYGYTF.

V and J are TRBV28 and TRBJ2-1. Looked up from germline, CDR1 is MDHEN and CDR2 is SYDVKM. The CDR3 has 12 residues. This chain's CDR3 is CASSLRFNEQFF.

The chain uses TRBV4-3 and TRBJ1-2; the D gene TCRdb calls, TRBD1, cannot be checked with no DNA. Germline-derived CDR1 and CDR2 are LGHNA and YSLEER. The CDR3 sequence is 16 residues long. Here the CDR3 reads CASSQDRRGFDYGYTF.

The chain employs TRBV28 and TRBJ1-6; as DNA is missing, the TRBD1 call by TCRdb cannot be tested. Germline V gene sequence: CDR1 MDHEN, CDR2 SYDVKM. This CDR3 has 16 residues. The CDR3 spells CASSFNPAGDNSPLHF. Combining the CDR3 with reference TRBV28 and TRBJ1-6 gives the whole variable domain DVKVTQSSRYLVKRTGEKVFLECVQDMDHENMFWYRQDPGLGLRLIYFSYDVKMKEKGDIPEGYSVSREKKERFSLILESASTNQTSMYLCASSFNPAGDNSPLHFGNGTRLTVT.

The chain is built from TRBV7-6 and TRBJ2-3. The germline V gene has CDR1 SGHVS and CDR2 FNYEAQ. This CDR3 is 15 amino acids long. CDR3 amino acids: CASSSPAASTDTQYF. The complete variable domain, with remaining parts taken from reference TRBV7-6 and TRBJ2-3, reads GAGVSQSPRYKVTKRGQDVALRCDPISGHVSLYWYRQALGQGPEFLTYFNYEAQQDKSGLPNDRFSAERPEGSISTLTIQRTEQRDSAMYRCASSSPAASTDTQYFGPGTRLTVL.

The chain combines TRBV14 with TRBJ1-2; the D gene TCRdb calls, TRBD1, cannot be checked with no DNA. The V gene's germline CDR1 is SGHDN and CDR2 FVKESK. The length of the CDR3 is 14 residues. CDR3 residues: CASSQGTGGFGYTF.

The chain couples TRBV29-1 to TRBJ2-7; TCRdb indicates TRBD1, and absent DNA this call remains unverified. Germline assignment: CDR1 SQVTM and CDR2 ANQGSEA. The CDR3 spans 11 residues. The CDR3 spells CSATGAYEQYF.

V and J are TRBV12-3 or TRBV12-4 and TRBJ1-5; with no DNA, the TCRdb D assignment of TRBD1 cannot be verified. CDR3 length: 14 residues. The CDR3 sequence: CASSYDGGHQPQHF.

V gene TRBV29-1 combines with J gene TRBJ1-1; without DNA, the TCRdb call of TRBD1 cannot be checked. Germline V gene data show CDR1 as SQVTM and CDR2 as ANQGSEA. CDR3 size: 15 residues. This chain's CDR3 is CSVDLGRGGNTEAFF.

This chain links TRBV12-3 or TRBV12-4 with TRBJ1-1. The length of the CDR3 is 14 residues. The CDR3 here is CASSLNGLATEAFF.

The CDR3 reads CSAIDYTEASF. This chain joins TRBV20-1 and TRBJ1-1. The CDR3 runs to 11 residues. The germline gives CDR1 DFQATT, CDR2 SNEGSKA (reference sequence).

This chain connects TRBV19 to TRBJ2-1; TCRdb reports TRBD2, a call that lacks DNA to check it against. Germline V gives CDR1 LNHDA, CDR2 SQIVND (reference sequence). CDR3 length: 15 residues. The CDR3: CASSSSGSSYNEQFF.

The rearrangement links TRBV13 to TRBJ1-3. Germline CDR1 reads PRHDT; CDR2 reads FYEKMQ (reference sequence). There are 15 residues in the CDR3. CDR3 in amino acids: CASSIMPDVGNTIYF.

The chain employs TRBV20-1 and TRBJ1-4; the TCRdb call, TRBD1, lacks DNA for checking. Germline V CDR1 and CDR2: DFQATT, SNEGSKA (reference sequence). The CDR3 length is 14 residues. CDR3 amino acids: CSVNQGVQLEKLFF.

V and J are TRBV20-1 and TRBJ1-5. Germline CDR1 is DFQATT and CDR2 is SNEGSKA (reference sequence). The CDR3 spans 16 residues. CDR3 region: CSARDLGGHPARPQHF.

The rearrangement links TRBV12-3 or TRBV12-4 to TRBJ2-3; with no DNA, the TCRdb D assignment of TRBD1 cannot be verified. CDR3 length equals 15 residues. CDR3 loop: CASSLTGGDTDTQYF.

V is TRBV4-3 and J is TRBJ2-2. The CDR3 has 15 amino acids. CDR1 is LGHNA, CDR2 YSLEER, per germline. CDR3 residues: CASSQDRANTGELFF.

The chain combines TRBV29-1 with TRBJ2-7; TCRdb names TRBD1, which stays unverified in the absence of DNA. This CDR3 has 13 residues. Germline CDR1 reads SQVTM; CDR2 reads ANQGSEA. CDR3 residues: CSVGTGVPYEQYF.

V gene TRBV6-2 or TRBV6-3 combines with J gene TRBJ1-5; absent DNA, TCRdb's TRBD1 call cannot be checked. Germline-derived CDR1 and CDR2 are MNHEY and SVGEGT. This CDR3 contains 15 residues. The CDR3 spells CASSSGTGGFQPQHF.

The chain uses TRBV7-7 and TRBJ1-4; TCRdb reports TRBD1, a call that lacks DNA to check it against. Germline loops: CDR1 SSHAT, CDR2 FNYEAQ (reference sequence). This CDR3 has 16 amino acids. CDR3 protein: CASSPSGPATNEKLFF.